The table lists the clone carrying this T cell receptor (beta chain) with a few counts. Antigen specificity is unknown. The method was immunoSEQ multiplex PCR; TCRdb's version includes in-frame clones alone and lacks a portion of them. The table includes about 130,000 clones, around 81% detected once. Germline trimming cut 5 bases from V and 2 bases from J; bases unmatched to any gene: 1. Germline CDR1 reads SEHNR; CDR2 reads FQNEAQ (reference sequence). The CDR3 extends over 13 amino acids. The data belong to a study of radiation and T cells in renal cell carcinoma. Study-wide background: Nephrectomy followed 15 Gy stereotactic body radiation by 4 weeks. Findings and limits, study-wide: Pretreatment tumor biopsies were lacking, so baseline clonotypes are unknown. Top tumor clonotypes rose in blood 2 weeks post-radiation, then contracted.

Time point reported: blood 2 weeks post-SBRT. The treatment here: 15 Gy SBRT to primary tumor, nephrectomy 4 weeks later. Clear cell pathology was present in this patient's renal cell carcinoma. The V call is TRBV7-9, the J call TRBJ2-3, with 7 bases lining up with TRBD1. The origin of this receptor is a man aged 50 to 59 with renal cell carcinoma. The starting material was blood, obtained from a patient whose treatment included radiotherapy and nephrectomy. DNA of the CDR3: TGTGCCAGCAGCGGGACAGACACAGATACGCAGTATTTT. Translation: CASSGTDTDTQYF.